Below are 8 T cell receptor beta chains sequenced from a single sample in a study of blood T cell repertoires in COVID-19. Assay: immunoSEQ multiplex PCR; the TCRdb copy retains only in-frame clones and omits some. Of under 150,000 clones listed, 79% were seen once; the top ten hold over 8.5%. Sample: peripheral blood. These receptors were taken from a man over 45 with active or convalescent COVID-19.

The chain carries TRBV23-1 and TRBJ2-1; 9 bases are a match to TRBD2. TRBV23-1 is classed as an ORF, of uncertain function. The CDR3 totals 13 residues. V shed 6 bases, J shed 14 bases, and the junction held 11 bases outside the gene matches. CDR3 coding DNA: TGCGCCAGCAGCCCCCAAGGCGGGAGGGAGGAGTTCTTC. Residues: CASSPQGGREEFF.

This clone was detected only a few times. The chain joins TRBV6-4 to TRBJ2-1; D is perhaps TRBD2 (6 bases). The CDR3 is made up of 14 amino acids. Trimming stripped 8 bases from V and 3 bases from J, with 14 bases between. Germline V lookup: CDR1 MRHNA, CDR2 SNTAGT. The CDR3 region has the DNA TGTGCCAGCTCACCAACTAGCTACTACAATGAGCAGTTCTTC. Translating gives CASSPTSYYNEQFF.

The chain uses TRBV18 and TRBJ1-4, with D uncertain. Looked up from germline, CDR1 is KGHSH and CDR2 is LQKENI. V lost 6 bases and J 4 bases, leaving 18 bases between the germline ends. This CDR3 is built from 16 residues. The CDR3 protein is CASSPTRGAGNEKLFF. The CDR3 DNA reads TGTGCCAGCTCTCCCACGCGAGGCGCCGGTAATGAAAAACTGTTTTTT. The whole variable domain, remainder taken from reference TRBV18 and TRBJ1-4, is NAGVMQNPRHLVRRRGQEARLRCSPMKGHSHVYWYRQLPEEGLKFMVYLQKENIIDESGMPKERFSAEFPKEGPSILRIQQVVRGDSAAYFCASSPTRGAGNEKLFFGSGTQLSVL.

The chain couples TRBV24-1 to TRBJ2-1, with 9 bases matching TRBD1. Germline V gives CDR1 KGHDR, CDR2 SFDVKD. V shed 1 base and J 5 bases; nucleotides not matched to a gene: 5. The CDR3 runs 16 residues. The CDR3 bases are TGTGCCACCAGTGATTTACAGGGGGCGCAGAACAATGAGCAGTTCTTC. Translating gives CATSDLQGAQNNEQFF.

There are a few counts of this clone. V usage is TRBV7-3 and J usage is TRBJ2-5, with TRBD1 matching 7 bases. The CDR3 totals 15 residues. With V trimmed by 2 bases and J by 1 base, 4 bases remained unmatched. CDR1 SGHTA and CDR2 FQGTGA come from the germline V gene. DNA of the CDR3: TGTGCCAGCAGCTTAGATGGGACAGCCCAAGAGACCCAGTACTTC. It encodes CASSLDGTAQETQYF.

The chain combines TRBV4-1 with TRBJ2-1; 12 nucleotides agree with TRBD2. CDR1 and CDR2 (germline): MGHRA, YSYEKL. The CDR3 sequence is 20 residues long. With 3 bases clipped from V and 0 bases from J, the junction kept 12 bases outside the gene matches. CDR3 loop: CASSHLGLAGARSSYNEQFF. The CDR3 nucleotides read TGCGCCAGCAGCCACTTGGGACTAGCGGGTGCCCGAAGCTCCTACAATGAGCAGTTCTTC.

The CDR3 DNA reads TGTGCCAGCAGCCCGATACCCGGGACTAGCGGGGGAGATACGCAGTATTTT. Translating it yields CASSPIPGTSGGDTQYF. V gene TRBV7-3 combines with J gene TRBJ2-3, with 14 positions matching TRBD2. CDR1 and CDR2 (germline): SGHTA, FQGTGA. CDR3 length: 17 residues. After removal of 5 bases from V and 5 bases from J, the junction contained 9 bases not matched to a gene.

The chain carries TRBV30 and TRBJ1-4; 7 bases agree with TRBD1. The CDR3 spans 15 residues. Losses at the gene ends were 2 bases for V and 0 bases for J; bases not matched to a gene: 3. The V gene's germline CDR1 is GTSNPN and CDR2 SVGIG (reference sequence). CDR3 sequence: CAWSQTGATNEKLFF. CDR3 coding DNA: TGTGCCTGGAGTCAAACAGGGGCAACTAATGAAAAACTGTTTTTT.